This T cell receptor beta chain was retrieved from a study of T cell repertoires in cytomegalovirus infection. A single record per CDR3 protein comes from TCRdb applying MiXCR to the reads. The sample shows 150,000 to 200,000 distinct CDR3 sequences, about 20% of them seen only once. In regard to this clonotype: Antigen unknown.

CDR1 and CDR2 (germline): SGHVS, FNYEAQ. This CDR3 has 16 amino acids. V lost 4 bases and J lost 0, with 13 bases in between. Specimen: CD8+ T cells from cultured PBMCs, collected from culture after CMV antigen stimulation. This TCR derives from a human donor in good health (CMV status not recorded). Some clones in this sample may be carry-over from other donors' samples. The chain links TRBV7-6 to TRBJ2-4; weak D call: TRBD1 (5 bases). This CDR3 reads CASSSGLTLAKNIQYF. The CDR3 DNA follows: TGTGCCAGCAGCTCAGGGTTGACCTTAGCCAAAAACATTCAGTACTTC. The full variable domain, in which reference TRBV7-6 and TRBJ2-4 provide the parts outside the CDR3, is GAGVSQSPRYKVTKRGQDVALRCDPISGHVSLYWYRQALGQGPEFLTYFNYEAQQDKSGLPNDRFSAERPEGSISTLTIQRTEQRDSAMYRCASSSGLTLAKNIQYFGAGTRLSVL.